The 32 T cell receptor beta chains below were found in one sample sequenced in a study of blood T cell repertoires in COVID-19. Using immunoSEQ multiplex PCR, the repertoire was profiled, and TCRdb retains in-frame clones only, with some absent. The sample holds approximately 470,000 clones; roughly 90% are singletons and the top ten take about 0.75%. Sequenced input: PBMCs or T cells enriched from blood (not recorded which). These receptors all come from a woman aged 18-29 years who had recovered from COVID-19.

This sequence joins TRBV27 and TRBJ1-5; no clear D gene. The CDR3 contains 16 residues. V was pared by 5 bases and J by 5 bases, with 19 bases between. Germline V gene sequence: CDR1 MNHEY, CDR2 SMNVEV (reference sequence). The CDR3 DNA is TGTGCCAGCAGTCCACTCCCTCCCAACGGAGATCAGCCCCAGCATTTT. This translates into CASSPLPPNGDQPQHF.

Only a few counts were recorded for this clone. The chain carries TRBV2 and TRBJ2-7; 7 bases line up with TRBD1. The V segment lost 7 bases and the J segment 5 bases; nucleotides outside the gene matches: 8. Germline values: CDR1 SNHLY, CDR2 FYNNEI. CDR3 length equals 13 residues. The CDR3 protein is CASTSGGRNEQYF. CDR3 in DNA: TGTGCCAGCACCTCAGGGGGTAGGAACGAGCAGTACTTC.

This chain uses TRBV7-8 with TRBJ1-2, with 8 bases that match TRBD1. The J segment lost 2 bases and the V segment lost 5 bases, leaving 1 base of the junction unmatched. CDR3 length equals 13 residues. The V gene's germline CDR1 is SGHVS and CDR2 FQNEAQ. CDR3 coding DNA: TGTGCCAGCAGCCGGGACAGGAACTATGGCTACACCTTC. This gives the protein CASSRDRNYGYTF.

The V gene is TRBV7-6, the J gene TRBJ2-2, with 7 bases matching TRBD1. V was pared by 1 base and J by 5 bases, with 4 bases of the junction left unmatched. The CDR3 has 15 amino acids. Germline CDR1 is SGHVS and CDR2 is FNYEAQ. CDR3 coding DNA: TGTGCCAGCAGCTTAGTCAACAGGGGTACCGGGGAGCTGTTTTTT. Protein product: CASSLVNRGTGELFF. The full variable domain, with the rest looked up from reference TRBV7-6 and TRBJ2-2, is GAGVSQSPRYKVTKRGQDVALRCDPISGHVSLYWYRQALGQGPEFLTYFNYEAQQDKSGLPNDRFSAERPEGSISTLTIQRTEQRDSAMYRCASSLVNRGTGELFFGEGSRLTVL.

The CDR3 reads CASSPGTANTEAFF. The CDR3 DNA sequence: TGTGCCAGTAGTCCCGGGACAGCGAACACTGAAGCTTTCTTT. The chain combines TRBV19 with TRBJ1-1; 7 bases agree with TRBD1. This CDR3 is 14 amino acids long. V lost 5 bases, J lost 1 base, and 4 bases stayed unmatched. Per the germline V gene, CDR1 is LNHDA and CDR2 is SQIVND (reference sequence).

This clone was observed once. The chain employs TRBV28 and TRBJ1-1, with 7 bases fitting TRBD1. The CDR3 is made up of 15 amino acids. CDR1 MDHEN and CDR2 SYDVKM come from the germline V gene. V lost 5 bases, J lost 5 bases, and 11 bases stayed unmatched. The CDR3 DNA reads TGTGCCAGCAGTCCACCCTTCTCAGGGGGGACTGAAGCTTTCTTT. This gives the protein CASSPPFSGGTEAFF.

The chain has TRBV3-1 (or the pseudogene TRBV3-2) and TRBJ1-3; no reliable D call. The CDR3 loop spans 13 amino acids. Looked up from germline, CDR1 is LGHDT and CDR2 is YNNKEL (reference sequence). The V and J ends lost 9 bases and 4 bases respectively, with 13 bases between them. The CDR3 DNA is TGTGCCAGTAGTGAGTACGTGGGAAACACCATATATTTT. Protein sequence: CASSEYVGNTIYF.

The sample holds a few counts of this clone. The CDR3 spells CASSPLLAGNEQYF. CDR3 DNA: TGTGCCAGCTCACCACTACTAGCGGGGAACGAGCAGTACTTC. The V and J genes are TRBV18 and TRBJ2-7, with TRBD2 matching 10 bases. There are 14 residues in the CDR3. From germline, CDR1 is KGHSH and CDR2 LQKENI. Trimming cost V 1 base and J 5 bases; bases outside gene matches: 2.

Written as DNA, the CDR3 is TGTGCCAGCACCCCCCATCTCGGGACAGGGGAGGAGAGCACTGAAGCTTTCTTT. This codes for CASTPHLGTGEESTEAFF. This chain joins TRBV28 and TRBJ1-1; TRBD1 aligns across 10 bases. The CDR3 is 18 residues long. The trim removed 7 bases at V and 4 bases at J, leaving 18 bases unmatched. Germline loops: CDR1 MDHEN, CDR2 SYDVKM. The full variable domain, its missing parts supplied by reference TRBV28 and TRBJ1-1, is DVKVTQSSRYLVKRTGEKVFLECVQDMDHENMFWYRQDPGLGLRLIYFSYDVKMKEKGDIPEGYSVSREKKERFSLILESASTNQTSMYLCASTPHLGTGEESTEAFFGQGTRLTVV.

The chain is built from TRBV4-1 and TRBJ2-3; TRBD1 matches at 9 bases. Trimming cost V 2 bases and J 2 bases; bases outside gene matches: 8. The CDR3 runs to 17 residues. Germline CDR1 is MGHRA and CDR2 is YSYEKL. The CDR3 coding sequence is TGCGCCAGCAGCCAACGCACGGGACAGGGAGACACAGATACGCAGTATTTT. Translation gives CASSQRTGQGDTDTQYF.

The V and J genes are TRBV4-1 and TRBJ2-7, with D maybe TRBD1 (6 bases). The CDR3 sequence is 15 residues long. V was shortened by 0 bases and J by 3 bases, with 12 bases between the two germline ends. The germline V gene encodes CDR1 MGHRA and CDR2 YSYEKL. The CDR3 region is CASSQDVTGVYEQYF. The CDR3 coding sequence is TGCGCCAGCAGCCAAGATGTGACAGGAGTCTACGAGCAGTACTTC.

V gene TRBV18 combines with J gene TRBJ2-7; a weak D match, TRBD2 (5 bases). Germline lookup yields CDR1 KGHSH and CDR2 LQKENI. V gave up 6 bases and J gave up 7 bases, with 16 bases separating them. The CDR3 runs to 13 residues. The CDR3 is CASSPDYDQEQYF. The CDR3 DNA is TGTGCCAGCTCCCCTGACTATGACCAGGAGCAGTACTTC.

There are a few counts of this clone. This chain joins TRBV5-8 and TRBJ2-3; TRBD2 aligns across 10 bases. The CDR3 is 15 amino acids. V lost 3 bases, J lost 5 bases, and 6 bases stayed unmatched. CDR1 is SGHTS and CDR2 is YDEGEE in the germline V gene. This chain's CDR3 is CASSSLAGVRDTQYF. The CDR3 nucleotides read TGTGCCAGCAGCTCGCTAGCGGGGGTAAGAGATACGCAGTATTTT.

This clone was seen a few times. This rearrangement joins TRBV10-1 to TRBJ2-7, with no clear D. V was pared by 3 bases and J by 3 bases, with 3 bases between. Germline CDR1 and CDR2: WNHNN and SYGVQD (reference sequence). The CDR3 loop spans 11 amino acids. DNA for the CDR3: TGCGCCAGCAGTGATAACTACGAGCAGTACTTC. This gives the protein CASSDNYEQYF.

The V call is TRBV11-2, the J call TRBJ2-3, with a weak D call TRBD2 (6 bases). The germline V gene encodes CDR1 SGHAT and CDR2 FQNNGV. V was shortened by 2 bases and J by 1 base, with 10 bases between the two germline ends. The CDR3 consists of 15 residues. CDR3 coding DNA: TGTGCCAGCAGCTTATACTCGGGAGGCACAGATACGCAGTATTTT. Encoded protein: CASSLYSGGTDTQYF.

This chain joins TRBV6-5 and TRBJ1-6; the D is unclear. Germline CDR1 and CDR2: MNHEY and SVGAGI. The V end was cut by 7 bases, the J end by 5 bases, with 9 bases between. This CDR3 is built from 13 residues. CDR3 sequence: CASKGENNSPLHF. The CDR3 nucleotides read TGTGCCAGCAAAGGAGAAAATAATTCACCCCTCCACTTT.

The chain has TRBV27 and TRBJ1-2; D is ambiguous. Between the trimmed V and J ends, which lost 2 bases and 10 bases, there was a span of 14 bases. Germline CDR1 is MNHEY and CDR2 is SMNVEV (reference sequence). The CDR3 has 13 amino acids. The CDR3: CASSLEGFGIYTF. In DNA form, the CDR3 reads TGTGCCAGCAGTTTAGAGGGATTTGGTATCTACACCTTC.

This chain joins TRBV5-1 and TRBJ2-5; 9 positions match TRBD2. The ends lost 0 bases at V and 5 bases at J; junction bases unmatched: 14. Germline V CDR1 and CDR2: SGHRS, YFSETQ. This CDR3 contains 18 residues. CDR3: CASSLVFRGGGAAETQYF. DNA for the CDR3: TGCGCCAGCAGCTTGGTATTTCGCGGCGGGGGGGCCGCGGAGACCCAGTACTTC.

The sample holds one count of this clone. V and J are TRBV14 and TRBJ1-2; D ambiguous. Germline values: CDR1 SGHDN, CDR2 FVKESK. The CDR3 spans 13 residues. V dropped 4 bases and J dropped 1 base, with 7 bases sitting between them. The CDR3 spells CASSPSINYGYTF. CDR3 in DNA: TGTGCCAGCAGCCCGAGTATTAACTATGGCTACACCTTC.

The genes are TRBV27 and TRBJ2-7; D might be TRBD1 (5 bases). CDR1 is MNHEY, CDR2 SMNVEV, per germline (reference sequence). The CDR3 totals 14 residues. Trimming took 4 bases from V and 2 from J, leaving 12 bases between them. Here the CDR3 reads CASSSLGETYEQYF. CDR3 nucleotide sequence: TGTGCCAGCAGTTCCCTAGGGGAAACCTACGAGCAGTACTTC.

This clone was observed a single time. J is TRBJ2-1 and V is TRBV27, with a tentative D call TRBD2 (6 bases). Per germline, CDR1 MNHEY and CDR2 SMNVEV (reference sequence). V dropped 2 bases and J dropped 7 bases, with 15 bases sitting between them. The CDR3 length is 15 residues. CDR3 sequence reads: CASSLGFVGGNEQFF. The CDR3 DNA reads TGTGCCAGCAGTTTAGGATTCGTGGGGGGAAATGAGCAGTTCTTC.

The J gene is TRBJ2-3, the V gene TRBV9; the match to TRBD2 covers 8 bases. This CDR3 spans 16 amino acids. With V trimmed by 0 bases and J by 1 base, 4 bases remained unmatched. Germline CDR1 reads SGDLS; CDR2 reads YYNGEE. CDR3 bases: TGTGCCAGCAGCGTAGGGAGTAGCGGGGGCACAGATACGCAGTATTTT. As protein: CASSVGSSGGTDTQYF. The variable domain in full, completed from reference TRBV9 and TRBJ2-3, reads DSGVTQTPKHLITATGQRVTLRCSPRSGDLSVYWYQQSLDQGLQFLIQYYNGEERAKGNILERFSAQQFPDLHSELNLSSLELGDSALYFCASSVGSSGGTDTQYFGPGTRLTVL.

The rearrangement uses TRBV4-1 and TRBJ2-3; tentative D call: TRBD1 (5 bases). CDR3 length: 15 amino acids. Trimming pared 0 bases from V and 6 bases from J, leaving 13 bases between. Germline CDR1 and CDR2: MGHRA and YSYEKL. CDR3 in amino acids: CASSQEEGVGDTQYF. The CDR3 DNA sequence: TGCGCCAGCAGCCAAGAGGAAGGGGTGGGGGATACGCAGTATTTT.

CDR3 bases: TGTGCCAGCAGCCTCACAGGGCGTTATTCACCCCTCCACTTT. This translates into CASSLTGRYSPLHF. The V gene is TRBV28, the J gene TRBJ1-6, with D perhaps matching TRBD1 (6 bases). The CDR3 is made up of 14 amino acids. Germline assignment: CDR1 MDHEN and CDR2 SYDVKM. With 6 bases removed from V and 8 bases from J, the gap between germline ends came to 14 bases.

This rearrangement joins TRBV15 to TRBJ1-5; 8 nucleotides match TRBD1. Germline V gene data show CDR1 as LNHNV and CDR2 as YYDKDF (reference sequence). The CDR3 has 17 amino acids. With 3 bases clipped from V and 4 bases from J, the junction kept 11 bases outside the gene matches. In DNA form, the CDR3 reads TGTGCCACCAGCAGGCAGGACAGGGCCGAGCCTAATCAGCCCCAGCATTTT. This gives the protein CATSRQDRAEPNQPQHF.

CDR3 sequence (DNA): TGTGCCATCAGTGAGTCAGGGGACAGGGTCAAGGGATCACCCCTCCACTTT. Its protein product is CAISESGDRVKGSPLHF. The chain joins TRBV10-3 to TRBJ1-6; 9 bases agree with TRBD1. Germline lookup yields CDR1 ENHRY and CDR2 SYGVKD. The CDR3 consists of 17 residues. Trimming took 0 bases from V and 10 from J; bases not matched to a gene: 10.

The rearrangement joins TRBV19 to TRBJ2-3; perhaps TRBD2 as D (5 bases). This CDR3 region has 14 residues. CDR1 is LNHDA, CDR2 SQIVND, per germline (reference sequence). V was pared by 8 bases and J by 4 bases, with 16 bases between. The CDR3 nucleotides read TGTGCCAGTCGGGGTAAGATCGGCGCAGATACGCAGTATTTT. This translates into CASRGKIGADTQYF.

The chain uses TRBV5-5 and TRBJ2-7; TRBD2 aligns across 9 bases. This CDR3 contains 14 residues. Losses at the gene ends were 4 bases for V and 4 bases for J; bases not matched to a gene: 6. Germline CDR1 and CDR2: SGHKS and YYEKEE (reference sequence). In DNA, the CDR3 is TGTGCCAGCAGCCCACTAGCGGGTTTATACGAGCAGTACTTC. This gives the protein CASSPLAGLYEQYF. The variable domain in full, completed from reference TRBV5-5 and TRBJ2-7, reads DAGVTQSPTHLIKTRGQQVTLRCSPISGHKSVSWYQQVLGQGPQFIFQYYEKEERGRGNFPDRFSARQFPNYSSELNVNALLLGDSALYLCASSPLAGLYEQYFGPGTRLTVT.

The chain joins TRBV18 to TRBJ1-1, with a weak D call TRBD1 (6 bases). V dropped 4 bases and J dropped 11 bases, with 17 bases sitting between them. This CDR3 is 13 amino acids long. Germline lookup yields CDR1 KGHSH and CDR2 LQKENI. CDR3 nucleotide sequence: TGTGCCAGCTCACTCCCGACAGGAGAGGGGGCTTTCTTT. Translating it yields CASSLPTGEGAFF. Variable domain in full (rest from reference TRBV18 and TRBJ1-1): NAGVMQNPRHLVRRRGQEARLRCSPMKGHSHVYWYRQLPEEGLKFMVYLQKENIIDESGMPKERFSAEFPKEGPSILRIQQVVRGDSAAYFCASSLPTGEGAFFGQGTRLTVV.

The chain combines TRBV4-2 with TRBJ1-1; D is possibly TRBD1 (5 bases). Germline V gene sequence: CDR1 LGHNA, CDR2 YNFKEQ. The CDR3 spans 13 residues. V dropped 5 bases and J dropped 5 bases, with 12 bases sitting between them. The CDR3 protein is CASSTQGWTEAFF. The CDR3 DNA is TGTGCCAGCAGCACTCAGGGTTGGACTGAAGCTTTCTTT.

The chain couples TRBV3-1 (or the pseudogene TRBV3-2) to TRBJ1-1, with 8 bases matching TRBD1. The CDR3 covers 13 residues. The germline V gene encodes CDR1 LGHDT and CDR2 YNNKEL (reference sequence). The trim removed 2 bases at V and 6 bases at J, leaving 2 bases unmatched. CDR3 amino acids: CASSQTGQAEAFF. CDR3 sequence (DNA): TGTGCCAGCAGCCAAACGGGACAGGCTGAAGCTTTCTTT.

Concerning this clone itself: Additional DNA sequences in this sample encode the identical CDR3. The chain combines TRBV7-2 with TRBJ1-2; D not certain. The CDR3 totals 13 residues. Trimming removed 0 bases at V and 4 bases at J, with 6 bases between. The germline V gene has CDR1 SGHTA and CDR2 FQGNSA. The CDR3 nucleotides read TGTGCCAGCAGCTTAGCTTCTAGCTATGGCTACACCTTC. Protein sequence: CASSLASSYGYTF.